This T cell receptor beta chain appears in the sequencing data of a study of cytomegalovirus exposure and HLA in healthy donors. Findings and caveats of the study: There was a cluster of highly shared sequence variants that was likely a sequencing artifact. Presence/absence analyses assumed roughly uniform sequencing depth across donors. Overall, approximately 150 TCR beta chains were annotated as cytomegalovirus-associated. Other equally common chains were less clonally expanded than HLA-associated TCR beta chains, a later analysis showed.

The PCR had 60 Vbeta and 13 Jbeta primers. The protocol was immunoSEQ multiplex PCR, while the TCRdb copy is restricted to in-frame clones and leaves out a portion. Of about 190,000 clones listed, around 81% are singletons. This CDR3 comprises 15 residues. The V end lost 0 bases, the J end lost 0 bases, and 9 bases lay between the germline ends. CDR1 and CDR2 from the germline V gene are MNHEY and SMNVEV (reference sequence). Concerning this clone itself: The antigen is unknown.

V is TRBV27 and J is TRBJ2-7; D remains ambiguous. The sequenced sample consisted of PBMCs. The sequence came from a woman younger than 30 in good health and CMV-seropositive. The CDR3 sequence is CASSLSAVSSYEQYF. CDR3 coding DNA: TGTGCCAGCAGTTTATCGGCGGTGAGCTCCTACGAGCAGTACTTC.